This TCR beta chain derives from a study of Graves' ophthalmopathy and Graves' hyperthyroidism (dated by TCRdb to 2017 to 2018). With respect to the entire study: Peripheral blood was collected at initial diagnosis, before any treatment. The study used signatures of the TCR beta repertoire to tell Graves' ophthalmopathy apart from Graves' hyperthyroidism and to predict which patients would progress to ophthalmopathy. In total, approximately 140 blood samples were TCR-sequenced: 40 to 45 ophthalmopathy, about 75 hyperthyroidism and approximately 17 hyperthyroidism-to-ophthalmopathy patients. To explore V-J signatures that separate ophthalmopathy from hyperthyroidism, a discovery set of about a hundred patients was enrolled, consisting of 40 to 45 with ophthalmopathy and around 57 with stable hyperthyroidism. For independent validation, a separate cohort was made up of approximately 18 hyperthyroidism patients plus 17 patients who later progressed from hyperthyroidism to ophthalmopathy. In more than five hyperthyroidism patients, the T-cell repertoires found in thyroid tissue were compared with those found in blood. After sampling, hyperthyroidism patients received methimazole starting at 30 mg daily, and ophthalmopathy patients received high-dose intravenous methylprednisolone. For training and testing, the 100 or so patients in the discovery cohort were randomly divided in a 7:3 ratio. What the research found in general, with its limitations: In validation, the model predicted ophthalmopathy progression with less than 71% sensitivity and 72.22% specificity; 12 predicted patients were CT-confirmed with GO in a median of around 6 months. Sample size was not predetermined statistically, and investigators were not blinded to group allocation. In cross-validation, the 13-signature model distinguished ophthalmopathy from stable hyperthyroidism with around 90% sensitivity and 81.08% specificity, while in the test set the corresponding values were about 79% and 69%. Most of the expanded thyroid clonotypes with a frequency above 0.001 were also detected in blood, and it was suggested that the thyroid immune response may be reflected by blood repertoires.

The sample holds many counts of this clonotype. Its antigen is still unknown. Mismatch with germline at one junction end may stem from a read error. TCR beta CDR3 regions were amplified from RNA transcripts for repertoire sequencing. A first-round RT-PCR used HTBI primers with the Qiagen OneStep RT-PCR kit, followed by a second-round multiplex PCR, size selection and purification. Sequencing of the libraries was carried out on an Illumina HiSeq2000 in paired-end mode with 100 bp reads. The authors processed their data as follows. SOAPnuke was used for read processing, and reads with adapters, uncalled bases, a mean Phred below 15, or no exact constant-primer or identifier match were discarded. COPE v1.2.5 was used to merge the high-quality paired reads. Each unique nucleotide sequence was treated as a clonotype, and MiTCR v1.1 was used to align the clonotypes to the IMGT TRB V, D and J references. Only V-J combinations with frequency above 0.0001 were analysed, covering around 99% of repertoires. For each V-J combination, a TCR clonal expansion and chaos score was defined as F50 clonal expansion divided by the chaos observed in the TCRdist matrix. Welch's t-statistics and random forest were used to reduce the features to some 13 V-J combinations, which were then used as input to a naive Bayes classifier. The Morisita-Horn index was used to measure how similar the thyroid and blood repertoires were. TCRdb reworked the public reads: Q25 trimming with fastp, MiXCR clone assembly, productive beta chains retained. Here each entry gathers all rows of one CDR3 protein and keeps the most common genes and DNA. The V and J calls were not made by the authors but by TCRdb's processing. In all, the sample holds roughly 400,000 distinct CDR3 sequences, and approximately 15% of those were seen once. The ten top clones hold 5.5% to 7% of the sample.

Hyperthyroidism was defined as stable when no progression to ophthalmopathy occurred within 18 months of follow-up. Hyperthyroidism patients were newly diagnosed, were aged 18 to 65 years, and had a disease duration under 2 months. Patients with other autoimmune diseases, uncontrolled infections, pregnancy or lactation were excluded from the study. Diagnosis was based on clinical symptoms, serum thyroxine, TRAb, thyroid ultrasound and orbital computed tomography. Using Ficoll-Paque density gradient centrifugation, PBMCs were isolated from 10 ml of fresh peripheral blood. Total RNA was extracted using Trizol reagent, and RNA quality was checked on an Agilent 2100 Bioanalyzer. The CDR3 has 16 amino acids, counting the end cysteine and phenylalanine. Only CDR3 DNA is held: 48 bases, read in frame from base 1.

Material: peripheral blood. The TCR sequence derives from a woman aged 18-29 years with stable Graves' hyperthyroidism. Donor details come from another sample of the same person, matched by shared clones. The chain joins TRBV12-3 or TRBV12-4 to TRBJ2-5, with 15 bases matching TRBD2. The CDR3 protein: CVSSLRTSGGAETQYF. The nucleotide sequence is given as TGTGTCAGCAGTCTCCGGACTAGCGGGGGGGCTGAGACCCAGTACTTC.